This entry describes one TCR beta chain. TCRdb passed the 5' RACE reads through MiXCR, listing each CDR3 protein once. The sample holds more than 45,000 distinct CDR3 sequences, 25% to 30% seen once. This TCR was recovered from a female donor with breast cancer. The sample comprised tumor-infiltrating memory CD4+ T cells sorted from the breast tumor. Indicated subset: memory CD4+ T cells, CD4+CD45RO+CD25-.

The chain's CDR3 is CASTPRGHLRGNQPQHF. For the CDR3, the DNA is TGTGCCAGCACTCCCCGGGGGCACCTTAGGGGCAATCAGCCCCAGCATTTT. V usage is TRBV6-2 or TRBV6-3 and J usage is TRBJ1-5; perhaps TRBD1 as D (6 bases). Trimming cost V 7 bases and J 2 bases, with 21 bases left between them. The CDR3 extends over 17 amino acids. Germline CDR1 is MNHEY and CDR2 is SVGEGT.